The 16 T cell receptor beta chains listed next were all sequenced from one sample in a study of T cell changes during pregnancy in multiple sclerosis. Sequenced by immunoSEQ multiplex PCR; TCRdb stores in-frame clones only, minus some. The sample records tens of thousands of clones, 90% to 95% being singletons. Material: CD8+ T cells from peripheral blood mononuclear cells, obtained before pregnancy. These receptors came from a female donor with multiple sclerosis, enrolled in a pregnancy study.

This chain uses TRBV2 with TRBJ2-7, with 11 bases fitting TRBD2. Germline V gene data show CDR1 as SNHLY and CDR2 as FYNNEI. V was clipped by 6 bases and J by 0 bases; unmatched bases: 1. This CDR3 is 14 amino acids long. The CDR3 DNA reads TGTGCCAGCAGGACTAGCGGGACCTCCTACGAGCAGTACTTC. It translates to CASRTSGTSYEQYF.

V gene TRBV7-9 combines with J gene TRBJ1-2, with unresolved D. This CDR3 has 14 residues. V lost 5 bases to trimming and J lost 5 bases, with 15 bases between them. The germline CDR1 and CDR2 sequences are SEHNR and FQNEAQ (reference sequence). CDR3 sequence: CASSPPGANYGYTF. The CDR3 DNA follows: TGTGCCAGCAGCCCCCCGGGAGCGAATTATGGCTACACCTTC.

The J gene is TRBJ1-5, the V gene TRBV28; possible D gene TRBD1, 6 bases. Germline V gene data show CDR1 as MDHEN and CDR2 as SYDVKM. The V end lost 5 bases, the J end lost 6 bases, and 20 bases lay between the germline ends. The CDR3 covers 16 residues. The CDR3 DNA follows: TGTGCCAGCAGTCCAGACCCAACCAAGGGGGTTCAGCCCCAGCATTTT. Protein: CASSPDPTKGVQPQHF.

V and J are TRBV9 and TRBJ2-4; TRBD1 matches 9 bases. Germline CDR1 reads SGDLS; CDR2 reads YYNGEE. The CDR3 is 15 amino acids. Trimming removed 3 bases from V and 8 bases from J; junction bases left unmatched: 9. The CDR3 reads CASSGYRDREDIQYF. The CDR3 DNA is TGTGCCAGCAGCGGTTACCGGGACAGGGAAGACATTCAGTACTTC.

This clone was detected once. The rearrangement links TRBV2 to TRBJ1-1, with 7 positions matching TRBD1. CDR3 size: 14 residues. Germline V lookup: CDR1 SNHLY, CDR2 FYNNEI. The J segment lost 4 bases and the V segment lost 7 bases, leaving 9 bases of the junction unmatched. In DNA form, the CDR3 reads TGTGCCAGCACGCACATCGACAGGGCCACTGAAGCTTTCTTT. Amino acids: CASTHIDRATEAFF.

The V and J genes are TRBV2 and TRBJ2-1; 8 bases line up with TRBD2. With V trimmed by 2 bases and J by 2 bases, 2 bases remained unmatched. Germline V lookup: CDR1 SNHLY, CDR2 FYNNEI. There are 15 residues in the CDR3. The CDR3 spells CASSERLATYNEQFF. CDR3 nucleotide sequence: TGTGCCAGCAGTGAACGACTAGCGACCTACAATGAGCAGTTCTTC.

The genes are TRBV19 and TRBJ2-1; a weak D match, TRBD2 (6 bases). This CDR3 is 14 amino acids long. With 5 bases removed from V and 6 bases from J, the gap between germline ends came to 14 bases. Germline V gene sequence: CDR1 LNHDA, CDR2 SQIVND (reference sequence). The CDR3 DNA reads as TGTGCCAGTAGTCCTAGACTAGAGGGCAATGAGCAGTTCTTC. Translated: CASSPRLEGNEQFF.

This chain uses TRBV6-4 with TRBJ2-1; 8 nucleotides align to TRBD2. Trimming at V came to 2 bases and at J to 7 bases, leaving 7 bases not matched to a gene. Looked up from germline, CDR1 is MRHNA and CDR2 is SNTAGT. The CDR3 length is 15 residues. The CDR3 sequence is CASSDGTGGGNEQFF. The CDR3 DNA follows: TGTGCCAGCAGTGACGGGACCGGGGGGGGAAATGAGCAGTTCTTC.

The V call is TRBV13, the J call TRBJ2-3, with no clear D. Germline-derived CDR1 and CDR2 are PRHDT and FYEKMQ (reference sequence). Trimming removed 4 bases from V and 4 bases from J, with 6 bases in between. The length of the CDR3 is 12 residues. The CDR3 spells CASSSLSDTQYF. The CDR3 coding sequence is TGTGCCAGCAGCTCTTTGTCAGATACGCAGTATTTT.

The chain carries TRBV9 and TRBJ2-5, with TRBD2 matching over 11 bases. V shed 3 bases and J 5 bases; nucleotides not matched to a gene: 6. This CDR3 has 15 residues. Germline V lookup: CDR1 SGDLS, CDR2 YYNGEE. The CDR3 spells CASSATGTSGETQYF. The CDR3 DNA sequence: TGTGCCAGCAGCGCAACCGGGACTAGCGGCGAGACCCAGTACTTC.

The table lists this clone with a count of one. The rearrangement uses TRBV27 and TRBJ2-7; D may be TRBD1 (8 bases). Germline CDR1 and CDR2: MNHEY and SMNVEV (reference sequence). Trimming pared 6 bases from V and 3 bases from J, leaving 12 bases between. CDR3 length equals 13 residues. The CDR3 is CASSTGGDYEQYF. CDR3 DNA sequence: TGTGCCAGCAGCACAGGGGGGGACTACGAGCAGTACTTC.

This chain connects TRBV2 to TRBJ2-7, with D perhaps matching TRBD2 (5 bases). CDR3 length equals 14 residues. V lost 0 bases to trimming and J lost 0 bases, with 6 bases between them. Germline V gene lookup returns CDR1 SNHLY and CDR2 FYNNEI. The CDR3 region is CASSEAGDSYEQYF. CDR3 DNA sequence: TGTGCCAGCAGTGAAGCGGGAGACTCCTACGAGCAGTACTTC.

In DNA, the CDR3 is TGTGCCAGCAGCCAAGCCATCAATGAGCAGTTCTTC. Translated: CASSQAINEQFF. V gene TRBV7-9 combines with J gene TRBJ2-1; D unresolved. This CDR3 is 12 amino acids long. V was clipped by 5 bases and J by 6 bases, with 8 bases between them. CDR1 SEHNR and CDR2 FQNEAQ come from the germline V gene (reference sequence).

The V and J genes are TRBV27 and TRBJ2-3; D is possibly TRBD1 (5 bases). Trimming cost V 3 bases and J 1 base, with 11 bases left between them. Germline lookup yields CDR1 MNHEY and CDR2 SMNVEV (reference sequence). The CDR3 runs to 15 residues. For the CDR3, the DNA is TGTGCCAGCAGTTTGATTCAAGGGGGCACAGATACGCAGTATTTT. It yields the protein CASSLIQGGTDTQYF.

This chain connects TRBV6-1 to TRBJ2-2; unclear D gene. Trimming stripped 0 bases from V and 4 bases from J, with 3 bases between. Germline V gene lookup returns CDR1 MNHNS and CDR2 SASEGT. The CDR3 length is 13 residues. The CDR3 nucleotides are TGTGCCAGCAGTGAAGCGAGCACCGGGGAGCTGTTTTTT. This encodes CASSEASTGELFF.

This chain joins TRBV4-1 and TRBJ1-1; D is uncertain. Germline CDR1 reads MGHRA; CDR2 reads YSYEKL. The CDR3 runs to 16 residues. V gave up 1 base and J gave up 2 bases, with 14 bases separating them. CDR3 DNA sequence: TGCGCCAGCAGCCAAGTTAGCGCAGCCTCCAACACTGAAGCTTTCTTT. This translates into CASSQVSAASNTEAFF.